The 20 T cell receptor beta chains listed next were all sequenced from one sample in a study of blood T cell repertoires in COVID-19. TCRdb's copy holds only in-frame clones and misses some; the assay was immunoSEQ multiplex PCR. The repertoire holds roughly 110,000 clones, with 85% as singletons. The sequenced sample was peripheral blood. These receptors all come from a man aged 40-49 years with acute or convalescent COVID-19.

The J gene is TRBJ2-3, the V gene TRBV3-1 (or the pseudogene TRBV3-2), with D tentatively TRBD1 (6 bases). Germline V CDR1 and CDR2: LGHDT, YNNKEL (reference sequence). The CDR3 loop spans 15 amino acids. The germline V and J ends were trimmed by 3 bases and 4 bases, with 14 bases remaining between them. In DNA form, the CDR3 reads TGTGCCAGCAGCCATCAGGGGTTCAATCCAGATACGCAGTATTTT. It is translated as CASSHQGFNPDTQYF.

The chain is built from TRBV5-6 and TRBJ2-3, with TRBD2 matching 11 bases. Germline CDR1 reads SGHDT; CDR2 reads YYEEEE. This CDR3 comprises 16 residues. Trimming took 5 bases from V and 4 from J; bases not matched to a gene: 9. The CDR3 loop is CASRSYSGGAADTQYF. CDR3 bases: TGTGCCAGCAGGAGTTATAGCGGGGGGGCCGCAGATACGCAGTATTTT.

The CDR3 bases are TGCAGCGTCGATCGGGGGGGAACCGGGGAGCTGTTTTTT. Translating gives CSVDRGGTGELFF. The chain carries TRBV29-1 and TRBJ2-2; TRBD2 agrees at 8 bases. CDR1 and CDR2 from the germline V gene are SQVTM and ANQGSEA. The V and J ends lost 6 bases and 5 bases, in that order; junction bases with no gene match: 5. The CDR3 runs to 13 residues.

This rearrangement joins TRBV5-6 to TRBJ1-1, with a weak D call TRBD1 (5 bases). The V gene's germline CDR1 is SGHDT and CDR2 YYEEEE. The CDR3 has 12 residues. V lost 4 bases, J lost 3 bases, and 7 bases lay in between. The CDR3 DNA sequence: TGTGCCAGCAGCGTGACAGACACTGAAGCTTTCTTT. Translated: CASSVTDTEAFF.

This clone was seen once. The chain joins TRBV19 to TRBJ2-3, with D uncertain. From germline, CDR1 is LNHDA and CDR2 SQIVND (reference sequence). This CDR3 is built from 14 residues. Trimming took off 5 bases at V and 6 bases at J, with 15 bases between the two ends. The CDR3 loop is CASSVVIGGDTQYF. The CDR3 region has the DNA TGTGCCAGTAGTGTGGTGATTGGTGGCGATACGCAGTATTTT.

The chain joins TRBV7-3 to TRBJ1-2; tentatively, D is TRBD1 (6 bases). V dropped 5 bases and J dropped 5 bases, with 12 bases sitting between them. The CDR3 has 13 amino acids. Germline-derived CDR1 and CDR2 are SGHTA and FQGTGA. CDR3 coding DNA: TGTGCCAGCAGCCCGACAGGTTATTATGGCTACACCTTC. Protein sequence: CASSPTGYYGYTF.

The rearrangement uses TRBV19 and TRBJ2-2, with TRBD2 as a possible D gene (7 bases). The CDR3 contains 14 residues. V was cut by 4 bases and J by 6 bases, with 12 bases left in between. Germline assignment: CDR1 LNHDA and CDR2 SQIVND (reference sequence). The CDR3 protein is CASSTRGAAGELFF. CDR3 DNA sequence: TGTGCCAGTAGTACACGGGGGGCGGCCGGGGAGCTGTTTTTT.

The chain recombines TRBV7-9 with TRBJ2-7; 13 positions match TRBD2. V shed 5 bases and J 5 bases; nucleotides not matched to a gene: 6. The CDR3 extends over 15 amino acids. Germline values: CDR1 SEHNR, CDR2 FQNEAQ (reference sequence). The CDR3 coding sequence is TGTGCCAGCAGCCTCCGGACTAGCGGGGGACACGAGCAGTACTTC. The encoded protein is CASSLRTSGGHEQYF.

The rearrangement joins TRBV6-5 to TRBJ1-3, with D possibly TRBD1 on 5 matching bases. Trimming pared 6 bases from V and 0 bases from J, leaving 9 bases between. In germline, CDR1 is MNHEY, CDR2 SVGAGI. The CDR3 loop spans 14 amino acids. CDR3 coding DNA: TGTGCCAGCAGGGGACTGCTCTCTGGAAACACCATATATTTT. Translating it yields CASRGLLSGNTIYF.

The chain links TRBV29-1 to TRBJ2-3; 9 nucleotides line up with TRBD1. Unmatched junction bases numbered 3, after V lost 1 base and J lost 1 base. This CDR3 is built from 15 residues. CDR1 SQVTM and CDR2 ANQGSEA come from the germline V gene. The CDR3 DNA is TGCAGCGTTGAAGGGTGGGACAGGGGCACAGATACGCAGTATTTT. Translation: CSVEGWDRGTDTQYF.

The genes are TRBV5-1 and TRBJ2-1; 14 nucleotides align to TRBD2. The V segment lost 1 base and the J segment 8 bases; nucleotides outside the gene matches: 14. CDR1 is SGHRS, CDR2 YFSETQ, per germline. The CDR3 is made up of 19 amino acids. CDR3 DNA: TGCGCCAGCAGCTTGCGACTAGCGGGGGGGTCGGCCTGGTGGGATGAGCAGTTCTTC. Amino acids: CASSLRLAGGSAWWDEQFF. The full variable domain, in which reference TRBV5-1 and TRBJ2-1 provide the parts outside the CDR3, is KAGVTQTPRYLIKTRGQQVTLSCSPISGHRSVSWYQQTPGQGLQFLFEYFSETQRNKGNFPGRFSGRQFSNSRSEMNVSTLELGDSALYLCASSLRLAGGSAWWDEQFFGPGTRLTVL.

The chain carries TRBV7-2 and TRBJ2-1; D ambiguous. This CDR3 region has 14 residues. Germline V lookup: CDR1 SGHTA, CDR2 FQGNSA. The V end lost 1 base, the J end lost 8 bases, and 12 bases lay between the germline ends. The CDR3 region is CASSLVNGHHEQFF. Written as DNA, the CDR3 is TGTGCCAGCAGCTTAGTTAATGGGCATCATGAGCAGTTCTTC.

This sequence joins TRBV6-2 or TRBV6-3 and TRBJ2-5; the match to TRBD1 covers 9 bases. CDR3 length: 14 residues. V lost 6 bases to trimming and J lost 5 bases; unmatched junction nucleotides: 7. Germline lookup yields CDR1 MNHEY and CDR2 SVGEGT. CDR3 sequence: CASSDTGGGETQYF. The CDR3 coding sequence is TGTGCCAGCAGCGATACAGGGGGCGGGGAGACCCAGTACTTC.

The chain links TRBV4-3 to TRBJ2-3, with 8 bases matching TRBD2. V was pared by 4 bases and J by 6 bases, with 12 bases of the junction left unmatched. The CDR3 spans 16 residues. Germline loops: CDR1 LGHNA, CDR2 YSLEER. CDR3 protein: CASSRGYGGGVDTQYF. CDR3 coding DNA: TGCGCCAGCAGCCGGGGTTACGGGGGGGGCGTGGATACGCAGTATTTT.

This rearrangement joins TRBV5-4 to TRBJ2-3, with 9 positions matching TRBD2. The CDR3 spans 16 residues. The ends lost 6 bases at V and 2 bases at J; junction bases unmatched: 10. Germline values: CDR1 SGHNT, CDR2 YYREEE (reference sequence). The CDR3, as DNA: TGTGCCAGCACCCCGCAGGGCGGGGGGGACACAGATACGCAGTATTTT. Protein: CASTPQGGGDTDTQYF.

The chain links TRBV4-1 to TRBJ2-3; D is unresolved. V lost 2 bases and J lost 4, with 4 bases in between. The CDR3 spans 12 residues. Germline CDR1 is MGHRA and CDR2 is YSYEKL. The CDR3 is CASSQPSDTQYF. The CDR3 DNA follows: TGCGCCAGCAGCCAACCCTCAGATACGCAGTATTTT.

This clone was seen only a few times. The chain uses TRBV29-1 and TRBJ2-1, with 7 nucleotides matching TRBD1. Trimming removed 5 bases from V and 3 bases from J; junction bases left unmatched: 7. CDR1 is SQVTM, CDR2 ANQGSEA, per germline. The CDR3 is 14 residues long. The CDR3 DNA is TGCAGCGTTCGCCCGGGACAGAGCTACAATGAGCAGTTCTTC. Encoded protein: CSVRPGQSYNEQFF.

This chain links TRBV7-9 with TRBJ2-3; 7 bases align to TRBD1. In germline, CDR1 is SEHNR, CDR2 FQNEAQ (reference sequence). This CDR3 is built from 16 residues. V dropped 4 bases and J dropped 2; count of bases not matched to a gene: 9. The CDR3 loop reads CASSYGSGQITDTQYF. The CDR3 DNA is TGTGCCAGCAGCTACGGGTCGGGACAGATCACAGATACGCAGTATTTT.

The chain carries TRBV6-5 and TRBJ2-7; 8 nucleotides agree with TRBD2. CDR3 length equals 15 residues. J was trimmed by 4 bases and V by 3 bases; bases with no gene match: 8. CDR1 and CDR2 from the germline V gene are MNHEY and SVGAGI. The CDR3 protein is CASSYTGGLLYEQYF. For the CDR3, the DNA is TGTGCCAGCAGTTATACGGGAGGGCTGTTGTACGAGCAGTACTTC.

In this sample, this clone turned up a few times. This chain joins TRBV16 and TRBJ2-3; maybe TRBD1 (6 bases). Looked up from germline, CDR1 is KGHSY and CDR2 is FQNENV. The length of the CDR3 is 17 residues. Between the trimmed V and J ends, which lost 2 bases and 3 bases, there was a span of 18 bases. Here the CDR3 reads CASSQGDAGAGTDTQYF. The CDR3 region has the DNA TGTGCCAGCAGCCAAGGCGACGCAGGGGCTGGGACAGATACGCAGTATTTT.